The clone carrying this TCR beta chain has a count of ten or more. Its specificity is not known. This sample is drawn from a study of identical twins. TCRdb re-derived calls from the 5' RACE reads in MiXCR, one entry per CDR3 protein. The sample consists of 300,000 to 400,000 distinct CDR3 sequences, 10% to 15% of them appearing once. There are 13 residues in the CDR3. Trimming removed 4 bases from V and 5 bases from J, with 12 bases in between. Germline CDR1 is SGDLS and CDR2 is YYNGEE. Study-level points and caveats: Surplus twin overlap in beta out-of-frame sequences was less pronounced.

This sample also belongs to another study, concerning yellow fever vaccine responses in identical twins.

The rearrangement uses TRBV9 and TRBJ1-1; D is undetermined. This receptor was identified in a woman aged 18-29 years in good health. Material: CD8+ T cells sorted from blood. CDR3 protein: CASSPTEVTEAFF. The CDR3 coding sequence is TGTGCCAGCAGCCCTACGGAAGTGACTGAAGCTTTCTTT.